These 20 T cell receptor beta chains came from one sample sequenced in a study of control samples from healthy donors and cancer patients. Here immunoSEQ multiplex PCR was the method, and the copy in TCRdb shows in-frame clones only, minus some. The sample lists 170,000 or so clones; approximately 91% were seen once. Sequencing input: blood. Receptor source: a woman in her 40s in good health.

The chain has TRBV5-6 and TRBJ2-2; TRBD2 agrees at 9 bases. V was pared by 3 bases and J by 0 bases, with 9 bases of the junction left unmatched. The CDR3 runs to 18 residues. Germline V gives CDR1 SGHDT, CDR2 YYEEEE. CDR3 nucleotides: TGTGCCAGCAGCTGGCGGTTAGCGGGGGTTACGAACACCGGGGAGCTGTTTTTT. Its translation is CASSWRLAGVTNTGELFF.

The J gene is TRBJ1-1, the V gene TRBV7-9, with unresolved D. The V gene lost 2 bases and the J gene lost 2 bases, with 9 bases spanning the gap. CDR1 SEHNR and CDR2 FQNEAQ come from the germline V gene (reference sequence). The CDR3 has 14 residues. The DNA for the CDR3 is TGTGCCAGCAGCTTATTAGGAGGTAACACTGAAGCTTTCTTT. Its translation: CASSLLGGNTEAFF.

The chain joins TRBV3-1 (or the pseudogene TRBV3-2) to TRBJ1-2, with D tentatively TRBD1 (6 bases). Trimming cost V 3 bases and J 1 base, with 12 bases left between them. Germline V gives CDR1 LGHDT, CDR2 YNNKEL (reference sequence). The CDR3 spans 15 residues. In nucleotides, the CDR3 is TGTGCCAGCAGCCAGTGGGACACCCTTAACTATGGCTACACCTTC. It yields the protein CASSQWDTLNYGYTF.

The V gene is TRBV11-3, the J gene TRBJ1-1; D remains ambiguous. V gave up 5 bases and J gave up 7 bases, with 8 bases separating them. This CDR3 region has 11 residues. Germline CDR1 and CDR2: SGHNT and YENEEA. This chain's CDR3 is CASSPFLEAFF. For the CDR3, the DNA is TGTGCCAGCAGCCCTTTCCTTGAAGCTTTCTTT.

V usage is TRBV7-2 and J usage is TRBJ2-5, with a weak D call TRBD1 (5 bases). The CDR3 is 14 residues long. Germline assignment: CDR1 SGHTA and CDR2 FQGNSA. The V and J ends lost 1 base and 0 bases respectively, with 6 bases between them. CDR3 sequence reads: CASSLGTHQETQYF. CDR3 DNA sequence: TGTGCCAGCAGCTTAGGGACACACCAAGAGACCCAGTACTTC.

V usage is TRBV5-1 and J usage is TRBJ2-5, with 7 nucleotides matching TRBD2. The CDR3 sequence is 16 residues long. The germline V gene encodes CDR1 SGHRS and CDR2 YFSETQ. The V and J ends lost 3 bases and 5 bases, in that order; junction bases with no gene match: 13. CDR3 loop: CASSSWERLAGETQYF. DNA of the CDR3: TGCGCCAGCAGCTCGTGGGAAAGACTAGCCGGGGAGACCCAGTACTTC.

This chain's CDR3 is CASSPDRGKNIQYF. The CDR3 DNA reads TGTGCCAGCAGTCCCGACAGGGGAAAAAACATTCAGTACTTC. The chain uses TRBV6-5 and TRBJ2-4; TRBD1 aligns across 8 bases. J lost 4 bases, V lost 5 bases, and 4 bases had no gene match. The CDR3 runs to 14 residues. Germline assignment: CDR1 MNHEY and CDR2 SVGAGI.

The chain is built from TRBV5-5 and TRBJ1-6, with D maybe TRBD1 (5 bases). The V gene lost 0 bases and the J gene lost 7 bases, with 8 bases spanning the gap. Germline V CDR1 and CDR2: SGHKS, YYEKEE (reference sequence). The CDR3 length is 14 residues. As DNA, the CDR3 is TGTGCCAGCAGCTTGGAAGGGGACAATTCACCCCTCCACTTT. It is translated as CASSLEGDNSPLHF.

The gene calls are TRBV2 and TRBJ2-7; D is perhaps TRBD1 (5 bases). The V and J ends lost 7 bases and 0 bases respectively, with 16 bases between them. From germline, CDR1 is SNHLY and CDR2 FYNNEI. This CDR3 region has 15 residues. The CDR3 DNA reads TGTGCCAGCATCCAGGGTGGCACATTCTCCTACGAGCAGTACTTC. Its protein is CASIQGGTFSYEQYF.

The chain couples TRBV3-1 (or the pseudogene TRBV3-2) to TRBJ1-3; no clear D gene. Trimming stripped 1 base from V and 0 bases from J, with 7 bases between. In germline, CDR1 is LGHDT, CDR2 YNNKEL (reference sequence). The CDR3 spans 15 residues. CDR3 residues: CASSQAPISGNTIYF. Here the CDR3 DNA reads TGTGCCAGCAGCCAAGCACCTATCTCTGGAAACACCATATATTTT.

The chain recombines TRBV5-4 with TRBJ2-7; no clear D. The length of the CDR3 is 14 residues. Germline V gene sequence: CDR1 SGHNT, CDR2 YYREEE (reference sequence). Deletions cut 6 bases from V and 2 bases from J, with 15 bases between. The CDR3 loop is CASNPGTVPYEQYF. The CDR3 nucleotides read TGTGCCAGCAACCCTGGTACCGTGCCCTACGAGCAGTACTTC.

The chain carries TRBV5-1 and TRBJ1-6; 7 nucleotides line up with TRBD1. Losses at the gene ends were 2 bases for V and 5 bases for J; bases not matched to a gene: 4. This CDR3 is 15 amino acids long. Germline lookup yields CDR1 SGHRS and CDR2 YFSETQ. The CDR3 sequence is CASSLGGHHNSPLHF. For the CDR3, the DNA is TGCGCCAGCAGCTTAGGGGGCCATCATAATTCACCCCTCCACTTT.

This sequence joins TRBV19 and TRBJ1-1; a possible D gene is TRBD1 (6 bases). CDR1 is LNHDA and CDR2 is SQIVND in the germline V gene (reference sequence). Trimming shortened V by 10 bases and J by 1 base, and 7 bases separated the two germline ends. This CDR3 contains 11 residues. The CDR3 loop reads CATRGNTEAFF. CDR3 in DNA: TGTGCCACCAGGGGGAACACTGAAGCTTTCTTT. Variable domain in full (rest from reference TRBV19 and TRBJ1-1): DGGITQSPKYLFRKEGQNVTLSCEQNLNHDAMYWYRQDPGQGLRLIYYSQIVNDFQKGDIAEGYSVSREKKESFPLTVTSAQKNPTAFYLCATRGNTEAFFGQGTRLTVV.

The chain has TRBV15 and TRBJ1-4; no firm D call. Trimming shortened V by 1 base and J by 4 bases, and 10 bases separated the two germline ends. This CDR3 is built from 15 residues. Looked up from germline, CDR1 is LNHNV and CDR2 is YYDKDF (reference sequence). DNA for the CDR3: TGTGCCACCAGCAGAGGTTCAGGAGTTAATGAAAAACTGTTTTTT. It translates to CATSRGSGVNEKLFF. The full variable domain, rest sourced from reference TRBV15 and TRBJ1-4, is DAMVIQNPRYQVTQFGKPVTLSCSQTLNHNVMYWYQQKSSQAPKLLFHYYDKDFNNEADTPDNFQSRRPNTSFCFLDIRSPGLGDTAMYLCATSRGSGVNEKLFFGSGTQLSVL.

The chain recombines TRBV11-3 with TRBJ2-2; D not resolved. The CDR3 consists of 14 residues. The V gene's germline CDR1 is SGHNT and CDR2 YENEEA. V was pared by 2 bases and J by 0 bases, with 4 bases between. CDR3 residues: CASSLSSNTGELFF. The CDR3 DNA sequence: TGTGCCAGCAGCTTAAGTTCGAACACCGGGGAGCTGTTTTTT.

The V and J genes are TRBV5-1 and TRBJ2-7; D might be TRBD1 or TRBD2, each matching 5 bases. V lost 0 bases and J lost 0, with 7 bases in between. The germline V gene has CDR1 SGHRS and CDR2 YFSETQ. The CDR3 has 14 amino acids. DNA of the CDR3: TGCGCCAGCAGCTTGGCAGGGAGCTCCTACGAGCAGTACTTC. Its protein is CASSLAGSSYEQYF.

The chain employs TRBV28 and TRBJ2-1; D might be TRBD1 or TRBD2, each matching 5 bases. V was shortened by 1 base and J by 3 bases, with 16 bases between the two germline ends. Looked up from germline, CDR1 is MDHEN and CDR2 is SYDVKM. There are 17 residues in the CDR3. The CDR3 DNA is TGTGCCAGCAGTTTATACACGGGGACCGATCTCTACAATGAGCAGTTCTTC. As protein: CASSLYTGTDLYNEQFF.

This clone was seen once. The chain has TRBV5-1 and TRBJ2-7; D gene uncertain. The CDR3 sequence is 12 residues long. V dropped 4 bases and J dropped 3 bases, with 8 bases sitting between them. Germline V gene data show CDR1 as SGHRS and CDR2 as YFSETQ. The CDR3 spells CASSRNDYEQYF. For the CDR3, the DNA is TGCGCCAGCAGCCGCAACGACTACGAGCAGTACTTC. Full variable domain (remainder filled in from reference TRBV5-1 and TRBJ2-7): KAGVTQTPRYLIKTRGQQVTLSCSPISGHRSVSWYQQTPGQGLQFLFEYFSETQRNKGNFPGRFSGRQFSNSRSEMNVSTLELGDSALYLCASSRNDYEQYFGPGTRLTVT.

The V call is TRBV6-1, the J call TRBJ2-7; D remains ambiguous. Trimming left V 3 bases short and J 0 bases short, with 12 bases between. The germline CDR1 and CDR2 sequences are MNHNS and SASEGT. The CDR3 is 15 amino acids. CDR3 DNA sequence: TGTGCCAGCAGTGACGTCGAATTTAGCTCCTACGAGCAGTACTTC. This encodes CASSDVEFSSYEQYF.

The chain recombines TRBV18 with TRBJ1-2; 9 bases agree with TRBD1. Germline V gives CDR1 KGHSH, CDR2 LQKENI. J was trimmed by 7 bases and V by 6 bases; bases with no gene match: 15. The CDR3 covers 16 residues. CDR3 loop: CASSPYAGQGESGYTF. The CDR3 DNA reads as TGTGCCAGCTCGCCTTACGCGGGACAGGGAGAGAGTGGCTACACCTTC.